These T cell receptor beta chains were read from a single sample in a study of neurological immune-mediated disorders. TCRdb reprocessed the 5' RACE reads with MiXCR, giving one entry per CDR3 protein. Among approximately 85,000 distinct CDR3 sequences, 3.5% to 4.5% were seen once, and the ten largest hold about 5.7%. The sample comprised PBMCs. The receptors derive from a woman in her fifties or sixties with multiple sclerosis. Each CDR3 is given with its conserved first and last residue. A D gene is named only where the DNA matches it firmly. Expanded clones get a size class; other rows say once, few or many, or leave the size out.

>.|TRBJ1-1|many|TRBV14
CASSPYRNTEAFF
TGTGCCAGCAGCCCCTACAGGAACACTGAAGCTTTCTTT
>.|TRBJ1-2|many|TRBV7-2
CASSREGRRFYGYTF
TGTGCCAGCAGCCGGGAGGGCAGAAGATTCTATGGCTACACCTTC
>TRBD1|TRBJ2-3|many|TRBV6-1
CASSVDRGPDTQYF
TGTGCCAGCAGTGTTGACAGGGGCCCAGATACGCAGTATTTT
>.|TRBJ2-2|many|TRBV6-5
CASSYRAATGELFF
TGTGCCAGCAGTTACCGGGCTGCTACCGGGGAGCTGTTTTTT
>.|TRBJ1-2|many|TRBV20-1
CSAREIGRPGYTF
TGCAGTGCTAGAGAAATAGGGAGGCCTGGCTACACCTTC
>TRBD1|TRBJ2-7|many|TRBV5-1
CASSMTSGGSEQYF
TGCGCCAGCAGCATGACGTCAGGGGGCTCCGAGCAGTACTTC
>TRBD1|TRBJ1-2|many|TRBV29-1
CSVVGDRGGRGYTF
TGCAGCGTTGTGGGGGACAGGGGCGGTAGGGGCTACACCTTC
>TRBD1|TRBJ1-2|many|TRBV5-8
CASSSYMGQGNYGYTF
TGTGCCAGCAGCTCTTATATGGGACAGGGTAACTATGGCTACACCTTC
>TRBD1|TRBJ1-4|many|TRBV7-2
CASSFGQGATNEKLFF
TGTGCCAGCAGCTTCGGACAGGGGGCAACTAATGAAAAACTGTTTTTT
>.|TRBJ2-7|many|TRBV19
CASGTSYEQYF
TGTGCCAGCGGGACTTCCTACGAGCAGTACTTC
>TRBD1|TRBJ2-5|many|TRBV7-9
CASSLGSGGTETQYF
TGTGCCAGCAGCTTAGGGTCAGGGGGCACGGAGACCCAGTACTTC
>.|TRBJ1-4|many|TRBV3-1
CASSQQTGTNEKLFF
TGTGCCAGCAGCCAACAGACAGGTACTAATGAAAAACTGTTTTTT
>.|TRBJ1-2|many|TRBV5-1
CASRDGTQGLDGYTF
TGCGCCAGCAGAGATGGGACTCAGGGGCTCGATGGCTACACCTTC
>.|TRBJ1-2|many|TRBV20-1
CSATFQGHGYTF
TGCAGTGCTACCTTTCAGGGACATGGCTACACCTTC
>.|TRBJ2-7|many|TRBV10-3
CAISVAPSEQYF
TGTGCCATCAGTGTGGCCCCTTCGGAGCAGTACTTC
>.|TRBJ1-6|many|TRBV20-1
CSARGQELGSPLHF
TGCAGTGCTAGAGGGCAGGAGTTGGGTTCACCCCTCCACTTT
>TRBD1|TRBJ1-1|many|TRBV5-6
CASSFIRQGRTEAFF
TGTGCCAGCAGCTTTATTAGACAGGGGAGGACTGAAGCTTTCTTT
>.|TRBJ1-4|many|TRBV7-2
CAQDGTLNEKLFF
TGTGCCCAAGACGGGACCCTTAATGAAAAACTGTTTTTT
>.|TRBJ2-3|many|TRBV5-1
CASSLELAGPMADTQYF
TGCGCCAGCAGCTTGGAGCTAGCAGGGCCCATGGCAGATACGCAGTATTTT
>TRBD1|TRBJ1-6|many|TRBV7-2
CASSPRQGGYNSPLHF
TGTGCCAGCAGCCCCCGACAGGGTGGTTATAATTCACCCCTCCACTTT
>.|TRBJ2-2|many|TRBV10-3
CAISVQGFGTGELFF
TGTGCCATCAGTGTCCAGGGGTTTGGCACCGGGGAGCTGTTTTTT
>.|TRBJ2-7|many|TRBV12-3/TRBV12-4
CASSLLKGPYEQYF
TGTGCCAGCAGTTTATTAAAGGGGCCCTACGAGCAGTACTTC
>.|TRBJ1-4|.|TRBV20-1
CSLGTGLNEKLFF
TGCAGCCTGGGTACAGGCTTAAATGAAAAACTGTTTTTT
>.|TRBJ2-2|many|TRBV7-2
CASSLISTGELFF
TGTGCCAGCAGCTTAATCTCCACCGGGGAGCTGTTTTTT
>TRBD2|TRBJ2-5|many|TRBV20-1
CSASVLAGAQGTQYF
TGCAGTGCTAGTGTTTTAGCGGGGGCACAGGGGACCCAGTACTTC
>.|TRBJ1-2|many|TRBV12-3/TRBV12-4
CASSFGGGGYTF
TGTGCCAGCAGTTTCGGGGGCGGCGGCTACACCTTC
>.|TRBJ2-7|many|TRBV28
CASSFMGQSSYEQYF
TGTGCCAGCAGTTTTATGGGCCAGAGCTCCTACGAGCAGTACTTC
>TRBD2|TRBJ2-1|many|TRBV7-2
CASSVLAGSSYNEQFF
TGTGCCAGCAGCGTTCTAGCGGGGTCCTCCTACAATGAGCAGTTCTTC
>.|TRBJ1-1|many|TRBV5-1
CASSLADVPYTEAFF
TGCGCCAGCAGCTTGGCCGATGTACCCTACACTGAAGCTTTCTTT
>.|TRBJ1-2|many|TRBV20-1
CSARSGANYGYTF
TGCAGTGCTAGATCAGGGGCCAACTATGGCTACACCTTC
>.|TRBJ1-1|many|TRBV20-1
CSARVTGRNTEAFF
TGCAGTGCTAGGGTAACAGGGAGGAACACTGAAGCTTTCTTT
>.|TRBJ1-1|.|TRBV3-1
CASSRGVGMNTESFF
TGTGCCAGCAGCCGTGGGGTGGGCATGAACACTGAATCTTTCTTT
>.|TRBJ2-7|.|TRBV4-1
CASSPTDNYEQYF
TGCGCCAGCAGCCCCACAGATAACTACGAGCAGTACTTC
>TRBD1|TRBJ2-1|many|TRBV29-1
CSVIGQGGLNEQFF
TGCAGCGTAATAGGACAGGGGGGGCTCAATGAGCAGTTCTTC